This T cell receptor beta chain comes out of a study of blood T cell repertoires in COVID-19. Whole-study context: Nucleic acid was either cDNA or gDNA, and it came from T cells, B-cell-depleted T cells, or PBMCs.

Patients in Seattle were enrolled during active infection, then followed longitudinally. As processed by the authors: Amplification of reference gene primers provided the estimated nucleated cell counts. The data were produced by immunoSEQ multiplex PCR, yet TCRdb's version contains in-frame clones alone and is incomplete. The D gene and trimming were derived from the DNA, and the V and J assignments and clone size from that table. The table records around 300,000 clones, roughly nine tenths of them present only once. Concerning this clone itself: Other DNA sequences in this sample translate to the same CDR3.

The TCR originated in a woman younger than 45 with COVID-19, enrolled during active disease. Sequencing used peripheral blood.

This CDR3 is CASSLLSQPQHF. The CDR3 region has the DNA TGTGCCAGCAGTTTATTGAGTCAGCCCCAGCATTTT. The rearrangement links TRBV28 to TRBJ1-5; D remains ambiguous. The germline CDR1 and CDR2 sequences are MDHEN and SYDVKM. This CDR3 is built from 12 residues. V dropped 1 base and J dropped 6 bases, with 4 bases sitting between them.